This T cell receptor (beta chain) was sequenced for a study of regulatory T cells in long-lasting Graves disease (dated by TCRdb to the early 2020s). Background for the entire study: Newly diagnosed Graves' disease patients had taken antithyroid drugs for less than 3 months. Patients with persistent Graves' disease were compared with patients with newly diagnosed Graves' disease using TCR sequencing and RNA sequencing of peripheral blood. The study was conducted in China and was registered as a clinical trial. A total of roughly 33 samples were covered by TCR sequencing, comprising some 13 persistent and some 20 newly diagnosed Graves' disease patients.

On this clonotype itself: The clone's antigen remains unknown. No base qualities exist here, and no much larger clone lies one base off it.

Per the publication, the time point label means: newly diagnosed GD, antithyroid drugs for less than 3 months. For both TCR sequencing and RNA sequencing, RNA was extracted from PBMCs using TRIzol. The diagnosis of Graves' disease followed American Thyroid Association guidelines. Recruitment of patients was carried out at an endocrinology department in Xi'an, China. Each patient gave approximately 9.7 milliliters of peripheral blood, collected in an EDTA anticoagulant tube. Ficoll Paque Plus density gradient separation was used to isolate PBMCs, and no additional T cell sorting was done. An Agilent 2100 Bioanalyzer and agarose gel were used to assess RNA quality, and a NanoDrop 2000 was used to measure RNA concentration. Deletion took 3 bases off V and 6 bases off J, with a span of 16 bases between the germline ends. For CDR1 and CDR2, the germline V gene lists MNHEY and SVGEGT. The CDR3 goes from the cysteine to the phenylalanine over 15 residues. The retained sequence is limited to the CDR3, 45 bases, with the frame set at the first base.

The library was prepared using multiplex PCR. Sequenced on an Illumina HiSeq 4000. TCR beta libraries were built with iRepertoire HTBI primers and Arm-PCR amplification of CDR3 regions. Before sequencing, the PCR products underwent gel purification. Turning to the authors' computational methods: Gene usage analysis of CDR3 amino acid clonotypes relied on the approximately 68 TRBV and 14 TRBJ segments identified across samples. Filtered high-quality paired reads were merged into contigs using COPE and FqMerger. Contigs were aligned with BLAST to IMGT TRBV, TRBD and TRBJ reference genes, and CDR3 was defined per IMGT. Clonotypes above 0.1% frequency were classified as highly expanded clones. Shannon entropy was used to measure repertoire diversity, and the Gini coefficient was used to measure V-J evenness. Clonotypes shared by more than one individual were considered public. TCRdb reanalyzed the raw reads on its own, using fastp at Q25 for trimming and MiXCR for clone calling, and kept in-frame beta chains. Duplicate CDR3 protein sequences are folded into a single record with the most common DNA and genes. Here the V and J calls rest on TCRdb's processing, not on the authors' analysis. For this sample there are about 560,000 distinct CDR3 sequences; roughly 16% appear just once. Approximately 12% of the sample goes to the ten largest clones.

The study at large found these results: Peripheral blood alone was examined, since thyroid tissue, which constituted the primary lesion, could not be accessed. Compared with newly diagnosed patients, persistent Graves' disease patients had lower TCR Shannon entropy and fewer highly expanded clones, which suggests clonal expansion. TRBV28, TRBJ1-2 and TRBJ2-5 were preferentially used in persistent disease, while TRBV20-1 and TRBJ2-1 were favored in newly diagnosed disease. Only the TCR beta chain was sequenced and analyzed. More public clonotypes were shared among persistent patients (more than 2,500) than among newly diagnosed patients (966). The authors noted that the small sample size was a limitation that may lower accuracy.

These data also formed part of another study, on T cells in Graves' hyperthyroidism and ophthalmopathy. As the second paper documents: Stable Graves' hyperthyroidism was defined as no progression to ophthalmopathy during 18 months of follow-up. Hyperthyroidism patients were aged 18 to 65 years and newly diagnosed, with disease duration of less than 2 months. Exclusion was applied to patients with uncontrolled infections, other autoimmune diseases, pregnancy or lactation. Clinical symptoms, serum thyroxine and TRAb, thyroid ultrasound, and orbital computed tomography formed the basis for the diagnoses. A first-round RT-PCR of the TCR CDR3 used the HTBI primer set with the Qiagen OneStep RT-PCR kit. Most expanded thyroid clonotypes (frequency above 0.001) were also detected in blood, a finding suggesting that blood repertoires may reflect thyroid immune responses. In cross-validation, a model built on a 13 V-J signature told ophthalmopathy apart from stable hyperthyroidism with just under 90% sensitivity and about 81% specificity, and in testing the same model reached 80%/75%. In validation, progression to ophthalmopathy was predicted by the model with about 70% sensitivity and roughly 76% specificity, a median of around 5.9 months before onset. To identify distinguishing TCR V-J signatures, a discovery cohort of about a hundred patients was used, comprising under 45 with Graves' ophthalmopathy and some 60 with stable Graves' hyperthyroidism. Prospective prediction of ophthalmopathy was tested in an independent validation cohort of about 19 hyperthyroidism patients and 17 patients who later progressed to ophthalmopathy. The 90 to 100 discovery patients were randomly divided into training and test sets at a 7:3 ratio. The study also compared thyroid tissue and blood T-cell repertoires from a handful of Graves' hyperthyroidism patients. Once sampling was done, hyperthyroidism patients were given methimazole at a starting dose of 30 mg daily, whereas ophthalmopathy patients were given high-dose intravenous methylprednisolone. The libraries were constructed in a second round of multiplex PCR and then size-selected and purified. The libraries were sequenced on an Illumina HiSeq2000 using paired-end 100 bp reads. SOAPnuke was used to process the raw data, removing reads that contained adapters or uncalled bases, had a mean Phred below 15, or lacked an exact match to the constant primer or identifier. COPE v1.2.5 was used to merge high-quality paired reads, and clonotypes were defined as unique nucleotide sequences. MiTCR v1.1 was used to align clonotypes to the IMGT TRBV, TRBD and TRBJ reference segments. Only V-J combinations with frequency above 0.0001, covering about 99% of repertoires, were analysed. The TCS score was defined as F50 (clonal expansion) divided by E x V (chaos), with BLOSUM62-based TCRdist calculated between CDR3 peptides within each V-J. Welch's t-statistics and random forest reduced roughly 500 V-J features to roughly 13, which were used in a naive Bayes classifier (R e1071). Sample size was not statistically predetermined, and blinding of investigators to group allocation was not performed. The paper reports TCR Vbeta CDR3 sequencing of 135 peripheral blood samples: under 45 ophthalmopathy, approximately 74 hyperthyroidism and 17 progressor patients.

The receptor was isolated from a man younger than 35 with Graves disease. Donor details come from another sample of the same person, matched by shared clones. This material consisted of peripheral blood mononuclear cells (PBMCs), taken at new diagnosis, from a patient treated with antithyroid drugs. Rearrangement joined TRBV6-2 or TRBV6-3 to TRBJ2-3, and possibly TRBD2, on 5 matching bases. The nucleotide sequence is given as TGTGCCAGCAGTTATAGGGCCCTCAGCGGCGATACGCAGTATTTT. Translated, this gives CASSYRALSGDTQYF.